This TCR beta chain was sequenced in a study of shared clonotypes between healthy human individuals. General observations from the study: Shared clonotypes across all four donors exceeded non-shared ones in generation probability.

The CDR3 is made up of 15 amino acids. Losses at the gene ends were 6 bases for V and 2 bases for J; bases not matched to a gene: 6. Germline V gene sequence: CDR1 MDHEN, CDR2 SYDVKM. In its sample, this clone was seen a few times. Its antigen is unidentified. Authors' processing steps: ImmunoSEQ gave junction-only sequences without quality scores, so filtering differed. Clones were sequenced by immunoSEQ multiplex PCR, and TCRdb holds only the in-frame ones, with some missing. D and trimming come from the DNA, and the V and J calls and clone size come from that table. This table holds 550,000 to 850,000 clones, over 60% found once.

This chain links TRBV28 with TRBJ2-7, with TRBD1 matching 11 bases. Sequencing input: memory CD4+ T cells sorted from blood. As to subset: CD45RA-negative fraction. The clonotype comes from a woman between 25 and 40 years old in good health. CDR3 loop: CASRTPGQGAYEQYF. CDR3 in DNA: TGTGCCAGCAGAACGCCGGGACAGGGGGCCTACGAGCAGTACTTC.